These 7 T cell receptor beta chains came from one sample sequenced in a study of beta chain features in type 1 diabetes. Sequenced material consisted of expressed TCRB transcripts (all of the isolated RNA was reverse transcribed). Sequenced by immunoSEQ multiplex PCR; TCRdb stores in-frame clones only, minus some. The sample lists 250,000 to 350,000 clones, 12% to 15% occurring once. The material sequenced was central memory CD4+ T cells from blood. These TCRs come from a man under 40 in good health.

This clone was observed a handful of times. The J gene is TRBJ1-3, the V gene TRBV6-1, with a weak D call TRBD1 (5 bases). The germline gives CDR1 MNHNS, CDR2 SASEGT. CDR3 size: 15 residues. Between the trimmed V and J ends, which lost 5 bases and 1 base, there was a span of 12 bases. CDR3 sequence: CASSKQTESGNTIYF. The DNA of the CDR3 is TGTGCCAGCAGTAAGCAGACAGAGTCTGGAAACACCATATATTTT.

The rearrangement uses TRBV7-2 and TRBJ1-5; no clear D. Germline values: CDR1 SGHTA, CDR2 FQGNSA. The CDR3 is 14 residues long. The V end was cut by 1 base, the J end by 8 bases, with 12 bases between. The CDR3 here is CASSLGGFNEPQHF. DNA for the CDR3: TGTGCCAGCAGCTTAGGGGGATTTAACGAGCCCCAGCATTTT. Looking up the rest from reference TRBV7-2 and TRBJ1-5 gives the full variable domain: GAGVSQSPSNKVTEKGKDVELRCDPISGHTALYWYRQSLGQGLEFLIYFQGNSAPDKSGLPSDRFSAERTGGSVSTLTIQRTQQEDSAVYLCASSLGGFNEPQHFGDGTRLSIL.

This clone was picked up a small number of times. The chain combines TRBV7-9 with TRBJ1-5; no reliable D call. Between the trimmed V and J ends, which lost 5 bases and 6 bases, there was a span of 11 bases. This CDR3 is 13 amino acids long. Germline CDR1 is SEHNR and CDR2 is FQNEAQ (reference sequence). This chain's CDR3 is CASSQVPGQPQHF. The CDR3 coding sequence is TGTGCCAGCAGCCAAGTACCCGGTCAGCCCCAGCATTTT.

The CDR3 spells CASSSLDLNYGYTF. The CDR3 DNA sequence: TGTGCCAGCAGCTCCTTGGACCTTAACTATGGCTACACCTTC. The V call is TRBV11-1, the J call TRBJ1-2, with D unclear. CDR1 is SGHAT and CDR2 is FQDESV in the germline V gene (reference sequence). The V and J ends lost 4 bases and 1 base respectively, with 10 bases between them. CDR3 size: 14 residues.

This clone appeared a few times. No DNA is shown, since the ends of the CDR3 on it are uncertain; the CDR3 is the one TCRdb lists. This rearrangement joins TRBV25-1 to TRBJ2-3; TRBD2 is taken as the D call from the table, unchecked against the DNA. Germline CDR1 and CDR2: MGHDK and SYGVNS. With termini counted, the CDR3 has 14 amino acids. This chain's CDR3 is CASSSSGGIDTQYF.

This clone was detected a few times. This chain's CDR3 is CASSPHSDTEAFF. The CDR3 coding sequence is TGTGCCAGCTCACCGCATAGCGACACTGAAGCTTTCTTT. The V call is TRBV18, the J call TRBJ1-1, with unresolved D. CDR1 is KGHSH, CDR2 LQKENI, per germline. Trimming took 3 bases from V and 3 from J, leaving 8 bases between them. The CDR3 length is 13 residues.

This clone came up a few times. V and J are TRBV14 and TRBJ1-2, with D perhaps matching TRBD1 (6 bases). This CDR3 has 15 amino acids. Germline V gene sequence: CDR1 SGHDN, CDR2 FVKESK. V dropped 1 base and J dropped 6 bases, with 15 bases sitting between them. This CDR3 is CASSQGSFGGDGYTF. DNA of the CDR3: TGTGCCAGCAGCCAAGGGAGTTTCGGGGGCGATGGCTACACCTTC.